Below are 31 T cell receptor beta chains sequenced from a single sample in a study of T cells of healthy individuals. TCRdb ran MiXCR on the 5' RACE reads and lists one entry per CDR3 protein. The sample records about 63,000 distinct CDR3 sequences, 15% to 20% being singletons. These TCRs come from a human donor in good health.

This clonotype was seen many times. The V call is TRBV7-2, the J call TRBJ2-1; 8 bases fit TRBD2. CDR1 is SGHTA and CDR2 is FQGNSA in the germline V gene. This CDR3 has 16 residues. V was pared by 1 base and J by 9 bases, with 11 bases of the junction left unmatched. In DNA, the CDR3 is TGTGCCAGCAGCTTAGACTTGCTAGCGGGTTCCGGTGAGCAGTTCTTC. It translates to CASSLDLLAGSGEQFF.

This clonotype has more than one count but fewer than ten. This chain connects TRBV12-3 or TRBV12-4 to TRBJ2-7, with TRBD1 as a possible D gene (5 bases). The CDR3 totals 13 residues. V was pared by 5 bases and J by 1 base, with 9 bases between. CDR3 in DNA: TGTGCCAGCAGTCGTACAGGTTCCTACGAGCAGTACTTC. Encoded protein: CASSRTGSYEQYF.

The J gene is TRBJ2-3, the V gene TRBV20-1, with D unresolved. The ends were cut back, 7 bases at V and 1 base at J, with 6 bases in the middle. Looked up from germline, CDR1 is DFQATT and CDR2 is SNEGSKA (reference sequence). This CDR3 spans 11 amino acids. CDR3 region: CSEAGTDTQYF. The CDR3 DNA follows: TGCAGTGAGGCAGGCACAGATACGCAGTATTTT.

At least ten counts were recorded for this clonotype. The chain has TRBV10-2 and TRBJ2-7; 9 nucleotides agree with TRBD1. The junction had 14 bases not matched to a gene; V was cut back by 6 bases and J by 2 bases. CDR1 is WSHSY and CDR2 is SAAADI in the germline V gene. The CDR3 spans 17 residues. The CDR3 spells CASRNKTGTGRPYEQYF. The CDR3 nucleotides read TGCGCCAGCAGGAATAAAACCGGGACAGGGCGTCCCTACGAGCAGTACTTC.

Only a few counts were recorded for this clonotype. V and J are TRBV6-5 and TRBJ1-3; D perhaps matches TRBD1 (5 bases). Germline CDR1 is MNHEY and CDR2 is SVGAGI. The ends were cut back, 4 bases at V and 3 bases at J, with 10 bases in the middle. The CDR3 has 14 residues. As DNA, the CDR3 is TGTGCCAGCAGTTCCCAGGGTCTTGGAAACACCATATATTTT. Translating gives CASSSQGLGNTIYF.

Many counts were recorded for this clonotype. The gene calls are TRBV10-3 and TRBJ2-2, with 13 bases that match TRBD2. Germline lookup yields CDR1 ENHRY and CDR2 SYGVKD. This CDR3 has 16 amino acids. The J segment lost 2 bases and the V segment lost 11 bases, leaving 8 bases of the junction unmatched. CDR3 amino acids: CASTAGLAGNTGELFF. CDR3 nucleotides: TGTGCCTCTACAGCGGGACTAGCGGGAAACACCGGGGAGCTGTTTTTT.

The CDR3 nucleotides read TGCGCCAGCAGCACACGGACAGGGACATCCTACGAGCAGTACTTC. Translation gives CASSTRTGTSYEQYF. J is TRBJ2-7 and V is TRBV5-1, with 8 positions matching TRBD1. CDR3 length equals 15 residues. Trimming at V came to 4 bases and at J to 1 base, leaving 7 bases not matched to a gene. The germline gives CDR1 SGHRS, CDR2 YFSETQ.

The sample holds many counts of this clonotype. The CDR3 loop is CASSQDGGGGLTDTQYF. The CDR3 DNA sequence: TGCGCCAGCAGCCAGGATGGGGGCGGGGGACTCACAGATACGCAGTATTTT. The genes are TRBV4-1 and TRBJ2-3; the D gene is possibly TRBD2 (7 bases). Trimming took 3 bases from V and 2 from J, leaving 18 bases between them. Germline values: CDR1 MGHRA, CDR2 YSYEKL. This CDR3 is 17 amino acids long.

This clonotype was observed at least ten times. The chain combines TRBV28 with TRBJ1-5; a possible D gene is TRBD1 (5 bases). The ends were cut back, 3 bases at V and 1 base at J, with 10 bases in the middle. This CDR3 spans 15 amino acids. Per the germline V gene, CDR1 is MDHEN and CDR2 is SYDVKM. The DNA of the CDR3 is TGTGCCAGCAGTTTGCCCAGGGCCAGCAATCAGCCCCAGCATTTT. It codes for CASSLPRASNQPQHF.

CDR3: CASSEGQGLNQPQHF. Written as DNA, the CDR3 is TGTGCCAGCAGTGAAGGTCAGGGTCTCAATCAGCCCCAGCATTTT. The chain carries TRBV6-1 and TRBJ1-5, with a weak D call TRBD1 (5 bases). The CDR3 runs to 15 residues. CDR1 is MNHNS, CDR2 SASEGT, per germline. V lost 1 base, J lost 3 bases, and 10 bases lay in between.

The CDR3 coding sequence is TGTGCCAGCAGTTTTTTTCCCCCTGGCCAGATTACTAATGAAAAACTGTTTTTT. Protein product: CASSFFPPGQITNEKLFF. V usage is TRBV6-5 and J usage is TRBJ1-4; D gene uncertain. This CDR3 region has 18 residues. Trimming cost V 4 bases and J 2 bases, with 20 bases left between them. From germline, CDR1 is MNHEY and CDR2 SVGAGI.

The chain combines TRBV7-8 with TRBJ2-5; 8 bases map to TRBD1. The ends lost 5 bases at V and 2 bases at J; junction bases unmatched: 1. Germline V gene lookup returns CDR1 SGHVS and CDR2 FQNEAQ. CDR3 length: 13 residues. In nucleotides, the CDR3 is TGTGCCAGCAGCCGGACAGGGCAAGAGACCCAGTACTTC. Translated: CASSRTGQETQYF. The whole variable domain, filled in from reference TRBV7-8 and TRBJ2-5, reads GAGVSQSPRYKVAKRGQDVALRCDPISGHVSLFWYQQALGQGPEFLTYFQNEAQLDKSGLPSDRFFAERPEGSVSTLKIQRTQQEDSAVYLCASSRTGQETQYFGPGTRLLVL.

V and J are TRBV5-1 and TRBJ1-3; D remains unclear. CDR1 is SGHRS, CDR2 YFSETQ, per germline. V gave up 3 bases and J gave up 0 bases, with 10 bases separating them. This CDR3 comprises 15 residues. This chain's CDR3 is CASSWNPGSGNTIYF. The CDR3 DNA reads TGCGCCAGCAGCTGGAACCCGGGCTCTGGAAACACCATATATTTT.

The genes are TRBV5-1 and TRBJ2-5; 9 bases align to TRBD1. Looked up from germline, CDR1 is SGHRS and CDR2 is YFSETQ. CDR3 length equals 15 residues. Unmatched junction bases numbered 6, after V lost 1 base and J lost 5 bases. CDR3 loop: CASSLWDRVPETQYF. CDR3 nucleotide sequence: TGCGCCAGCAGCTTGTGGGACAGGGTTCCTGAGACCCAGTACTTC.

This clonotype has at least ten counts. CDR3 sequence reads: CASSPPTSGANVLTF. The CDR3 nucleotides are TGTGCCAGCAGTCCCCCGACATCTGGGGCCAACGTCCTGACTTTC. V is TRBV6-2 or TRBV6-3 and J is TRBJ2-6; no clear D. Per germline, CDR1 MNHEY and CDR2 SVGEGT. V shed 5 bases and J shed 1 base, with 9 bases lying between them. This CDR3 region has 15 residues.

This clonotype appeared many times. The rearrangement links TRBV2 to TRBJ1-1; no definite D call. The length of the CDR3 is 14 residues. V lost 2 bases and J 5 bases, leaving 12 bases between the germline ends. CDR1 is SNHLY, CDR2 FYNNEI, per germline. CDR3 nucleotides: TGTGCCAGCAGTGAACCTTACTATGGGACTGAAGCTTTCTTT. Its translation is CASSEPYYGTEAFF. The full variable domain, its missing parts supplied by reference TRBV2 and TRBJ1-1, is EPEVTQTPSHQVTQMGQEVILRCVPISNHLYFYWYRQILGQKVEFLVSFYNNEISEKSEIFDDQFSVERPDGSNFTLKIRSTKLEDSAMYFCASSEPYYGTEAFFGQGTRLTVV.

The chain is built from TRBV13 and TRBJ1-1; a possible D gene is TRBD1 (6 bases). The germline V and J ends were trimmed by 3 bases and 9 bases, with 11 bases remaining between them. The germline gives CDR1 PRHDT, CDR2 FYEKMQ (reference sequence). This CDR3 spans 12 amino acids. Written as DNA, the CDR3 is TGTGCCAGCAGCTTGGACAGATTTAAAGCTTTCTTT. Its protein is CASSLDRFKAFF.

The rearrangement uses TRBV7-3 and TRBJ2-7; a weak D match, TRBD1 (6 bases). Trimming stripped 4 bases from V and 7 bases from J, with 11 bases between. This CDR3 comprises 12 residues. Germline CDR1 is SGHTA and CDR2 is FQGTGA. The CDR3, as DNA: TGTGCCAGCAGCTCGGACAGAGGGGAGCAGTACTTC. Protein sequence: CASSSDRGEQYF.

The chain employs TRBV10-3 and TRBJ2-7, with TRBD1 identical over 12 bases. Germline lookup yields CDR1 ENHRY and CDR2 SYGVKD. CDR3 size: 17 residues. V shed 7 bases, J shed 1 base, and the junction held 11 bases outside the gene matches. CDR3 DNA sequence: TGTGCCATCACCAGGGGGACAGGGGGCGTCGGGTCCTACGAGCAGTACTTC. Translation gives CAITRGTGGVGSYEQYF.

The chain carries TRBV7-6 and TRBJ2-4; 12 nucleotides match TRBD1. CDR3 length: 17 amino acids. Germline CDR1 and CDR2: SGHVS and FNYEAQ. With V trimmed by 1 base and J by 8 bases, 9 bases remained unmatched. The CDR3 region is CASSLVGTGGSSDIQYF. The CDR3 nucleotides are TGTGCCAGCAGCTTAGTGGGGACAGGGGGCTCTTCGGACATTCAGTACTTC. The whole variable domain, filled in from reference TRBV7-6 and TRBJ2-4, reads GAGVSQSPRYKVTKRGQDVALRCDPISGHVSLYWYRQALGQGPEFLTYFNYEAQQDKSGLPNDRFSAERPEGSISTLTIQRTEQRDSAMYRCASSLVGTGGSSDIQYFGAGTRLSVL.

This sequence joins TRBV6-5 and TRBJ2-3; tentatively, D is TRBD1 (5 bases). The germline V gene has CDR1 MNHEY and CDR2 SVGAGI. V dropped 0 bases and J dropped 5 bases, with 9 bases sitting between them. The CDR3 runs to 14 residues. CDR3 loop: CASSYSDTIDTQYF. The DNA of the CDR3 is TGTGCCAGCAGTTACTCGGACACGATAGATACGCAGTATTTT.

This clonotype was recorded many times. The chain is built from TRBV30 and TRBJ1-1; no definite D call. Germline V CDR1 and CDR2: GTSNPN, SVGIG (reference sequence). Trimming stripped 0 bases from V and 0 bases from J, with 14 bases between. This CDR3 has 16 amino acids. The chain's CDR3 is CAWSVLTYSMNTEAFF. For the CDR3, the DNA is TGTGCCTGGAGTGTACTCACGTACAGCATGAACACTGAAGCTTTCTTT.

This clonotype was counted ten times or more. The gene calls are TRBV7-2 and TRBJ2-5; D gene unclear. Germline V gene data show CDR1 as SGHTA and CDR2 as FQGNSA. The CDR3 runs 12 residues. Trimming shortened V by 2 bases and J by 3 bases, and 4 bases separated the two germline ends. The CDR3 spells CASSLLEETQYF. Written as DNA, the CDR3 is TGTGCCAGCAGCTTACTAGAAGAGACCCAGTACTTC.

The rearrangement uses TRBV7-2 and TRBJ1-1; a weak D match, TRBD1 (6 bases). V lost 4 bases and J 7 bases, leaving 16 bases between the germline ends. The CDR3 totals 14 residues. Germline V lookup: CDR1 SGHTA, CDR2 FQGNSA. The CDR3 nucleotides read TGTGCCAGCAGCTCCGAGGGGGGATGGGTTGAAGCTTTCTTT. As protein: CASSSEGGWVEAFF. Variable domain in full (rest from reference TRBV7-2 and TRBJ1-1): GAGVSQSPSNKVTEKGKDVELRCDPISGHTALYWYRQSLGQGLEFLIYFQGNSAPDKSGLPSDRFSAERTGGSVSTLTIQRTQQEDSAVYLCASSSEGGWVEAFFGQGTRLTVV.

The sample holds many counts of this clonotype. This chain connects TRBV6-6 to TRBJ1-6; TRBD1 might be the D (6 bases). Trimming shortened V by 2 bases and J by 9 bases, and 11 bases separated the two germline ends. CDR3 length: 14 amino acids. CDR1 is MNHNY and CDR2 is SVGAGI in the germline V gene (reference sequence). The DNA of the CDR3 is TGTGCCAGCAGTTACGCCAGGGGTGGTTCACCCCTCCACTTT. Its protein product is CASSYARGGSPLHF.

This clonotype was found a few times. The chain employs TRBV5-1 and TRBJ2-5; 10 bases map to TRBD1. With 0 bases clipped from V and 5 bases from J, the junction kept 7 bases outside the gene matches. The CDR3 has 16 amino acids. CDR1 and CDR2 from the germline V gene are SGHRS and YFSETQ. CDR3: CASSLGDRGRVETQYF. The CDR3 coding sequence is TGCGCCAGCAGCTTGGGGGACAGGGGAAGAGTGGAGACCCAGTACTTC.

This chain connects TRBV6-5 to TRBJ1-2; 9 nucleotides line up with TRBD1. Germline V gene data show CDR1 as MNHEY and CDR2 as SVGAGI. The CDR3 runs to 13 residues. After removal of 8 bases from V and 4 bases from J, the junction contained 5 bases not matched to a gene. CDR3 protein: CASGTGTGYGYTF. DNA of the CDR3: TGTGCCAGCGGGACAGGGACCGGCTATGGCTACACCTTC.

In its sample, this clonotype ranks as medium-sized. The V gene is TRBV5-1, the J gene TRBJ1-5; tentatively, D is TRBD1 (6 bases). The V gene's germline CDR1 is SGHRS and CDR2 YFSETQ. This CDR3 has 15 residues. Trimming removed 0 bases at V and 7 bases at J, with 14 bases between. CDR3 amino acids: CASSLGGGEGQPQHF. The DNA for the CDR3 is TGCGCCAGCAGCTTGGGAGGGGGAGAAGGCCAGCCCCAGCATTTT.

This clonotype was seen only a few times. The DNA for the CDR3 is TGTGCCAGCACTAAGAACCTCAATCAGCCCCAGCATTTT. The encoded protein is CASTKNLNQPQHF. The chain employs TRBV28 and TRBJ1-5, with D unclear. Trimming shortened V by 7 bases and J by 3 bases, and 10 bases separated the two germline ends. The CDR3 extends over 13 amino acids. Looked up from germline, CDR1 is MDHEN and CDR2 is SYDVKM.

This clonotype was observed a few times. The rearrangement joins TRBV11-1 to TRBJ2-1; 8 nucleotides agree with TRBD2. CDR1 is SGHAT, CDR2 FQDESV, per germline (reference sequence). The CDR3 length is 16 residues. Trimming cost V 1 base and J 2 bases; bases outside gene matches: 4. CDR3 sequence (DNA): TGTGCCAGCAGCTTAGTCCGCGGGGGGCCCTACAATGAGCAGTTCTTC. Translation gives CASSLVRGGPYNEQFF.

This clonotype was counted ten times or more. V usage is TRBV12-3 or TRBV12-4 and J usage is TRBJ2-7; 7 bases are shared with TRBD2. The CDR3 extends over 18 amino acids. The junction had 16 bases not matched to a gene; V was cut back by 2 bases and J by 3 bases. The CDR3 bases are TGTGCCAGCAGTTTATCCTCCGGCGGGCCGGGGAGGGACTACGAGCAGTACTTC. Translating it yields CASSLSSGGPGRDYEQYF.